A single sample is the source of the 9 T cell receptor beta chains below, sequenced in a study of blood T cell repertoires in COVID-19. Assay: immunoSEQ multiplex PCR; the TCRdb copy retains only in-frame clones and omits some. The table includes 150,000 to 200,000 clones, about 80% detected once. Sequenced: peripheral blood. Receptors originate from a human donor with acute or convalescent COVID-19. The donor label of this sample is uncertain.

V gene TRBV5-4 combines with J gene TRBJ1-2, with D perhaps matching TRBD1 (6 bases). Trimming left V 4 bases short and J 0 bases short, with 10 bases between. Germline CDR1 and CDR2: SGHNT and YYREEE (reference sequence). The CDR3 extends over 14 amino acids. This chain's CDR3 is CASSTRTANYGYTF. The CDR3 DNA follows: TGTGCCAGCAGCACCAGGACAGCTAACTATGGCTACACCTTC.

The chain is built from TRBV27 and TRBJ1-5; D perhaps matches TRBD1 (5 bases). The CDR3 runs 14 residues. V lost 3 bases and J lost 0, with 6 bases in between. Germline CDR1 is MNHEY and CDR2 is SMNVEV (reference sequence). The CDR3, as DNA: TGTGCCAGCAGTTTGGGGGGTAGCAATCAGCCCCAGCATTTT. Translating gives CASSLGGSNQPQHF.

CDR3 loop: CASSGDSARASPLHF. CDR3 DNA sequence: TGTGCCAGCTCAGGGGACAGTGCTAGAGCTTCACCCCTCCACTTT. The V gene is TRBV18, the J gene TRBJ1-6; 7 positions agree with TRBD1. The J segment lost 9 bases and the V segment lost 5 bases, leaving 10 bases of the junction unmatched. The length of the CDR3 is 15 residues. The germline gives CDR1 KGHSH, CDR2 LQKENI.

This clone appeared once. J is TRBJ2-3 and V is TRBV4-3; TRBD2 is a possible D gene (6 bases). The germline V gene has CDR1 LGHNA and CDR2 YSLEER. This CDR3 has 15 amino acids. V dropped 1 base and J dropped 5 bases, with 13 bases sitting between them. As DNA, the CDR3 is TGCGCCAGCAGCCAAGGGGGACTGGGAGGAGATACGCAGTATTTT. Encoded protein: CASSQGGLGGDTQYF.

V is TRBV2 and J is TRBJ2-1; D gene uncertain. Germline CDR1 and CDR2: SNHLY and FYNNEI. The V end was cut by 8 bases, the J end by 7 bases, with 9 bases between. The CDR3 is 11 residues long. CDR3 in amino acids: CASAQQNEQFF. The CDR3 nucleotides read TGTGCCAGCGCACAACAAAATGAGCAGTTCTTC.

The CDR3 region has the DNA TGTGCCAGCCATCTCGGGGGGGCCTGGGAGCAGTTCTTC. The encoded protein is CASHLGGAWEQFF. The chain links TRBV12-3 or TRBV12-4 to TRBJ2-1; 8 bases match TRBD2. J was trimmed by 10 bases and V by 8 bases; bases with no gene match: 10. The CDR3 runs 13 residues.

V usage is TRBV28 and J usage is TRBJ1-1; possibly TRBD1 for D (6 bases). CDR1 is MDHEN and CDR2 is SYDVKM in the germline V gene. V was clipped by 0 bases and J by 8 bases, with 13 bases between them. The CDR3 has 14 residues. CDR3 in amino acids: CASSLWGTRTEAFF. CDR3 sequence (DNA): TGTGCCAGCAGTTTATGGGGGACAAGAACCGAAGCTTTCTTT.

The chain carries TRBV6-5 and TRBJ1-1; TRBD1 matches 10 bases. This CDR3 is built from 15 residues. V shed 5 bases, J shed 3 bases, and the junction held 6 bases outside the gene matches. Germline V CDR1 and CDR2: MNHEY, SVGAGI. The CDR3 sequence is CASSSGGTGDTEAFF. The CDR3 DNA sequence: TGTGCCAGCAGTAGCGGCGGGACAGGGGACACTGAAGCTTTCTTT.

CDR3 region: CASSPQGEPDTQYF. The CDR3, as DNA: TGTGCCAGCTCACCACAGGGGGAACCAGATACGCAGTATTTT. This rearrangement joins TRBV18 to TRBJ2-3; D is possibly TRBD1 (6 bases). There are 14 residues in the CDR3. V was pared by 1 base and J by 4 bases, with 9 bases between. Germline V lookup: CDR1 KGHSH, CDR2 LQKENI.